This is a list of T cell receptor beta chains from one sample in a study of T cell responses to AZD1222 COVID-19 vaccine. Profiling relied on immunoSEQ multiplex PCR, and the TCRdb table lists in-frame clones only, not all of them. The sample comprises more than 150,000 clones, 90% to 95% of which are singletons, and around 1.5% rests with the top ten. This specimen was peripheral blood, taken 28 days after the second AZD1222 dose. These receptors all come from an adult who received the AZD1222 COVID-19 vaccine. CDR3s include the opening cysteine and the closing phenylalanine or tryptophan.

TRBV6-5,TRBJ1-6,CASKNRGGGNSPLHF
TRBV30,TRBJ2-6,CAWDRAGANVLTF
TRBV27,TRBJ2-1,CASSLYRESNEQFF
TRBV30,TRBJ1-1,CAWTVQSGGTEAFF
TRBV5-1,TRBJ1-1,CASSLASTGDTEAFF
TRBV20-1,TRBJ1-4,CSASKQGADNEKLFF
TRBV4-3,TRBJ2-1,CASSQDWFRNSYNEQFF
TRBV7-9,TRBJ1-4,CASSLGDRGTNEKLFF
TRBV11-2,TRBJ2-1,CASSPSGSYNEQFF
TRBV28,TRBJ2-7,CASSPSGLAGDIYEQYF
TRBV13,TRBJ1-6,CASSSRPKAGHGASYNSPLHF
TRBV2,TRBJ1-5,CASNYGSKSNQPQHF
TRBV5-6,TRBJ2-6,CASSGPGQGSSGANVLTF
TRBV6-5,TRBJ1-2,CASSNIRDRNYGYTF
TRBV3-1/TRBV3-2,TRBJ2-7,CASSQDKSGIYEQYF
TRBV4-3,TRBJ1-2,CASSQDRGPSYGYTF
TRBV11-2,TRBJ2-7,CASSLAGYGYEQYF
TRBV19,TRBJ1-3,CASSGTPGNTIYF
TRBV19,TRBJ2-1,CASRNRGVGSNEQFF
TRBV4-3,TRBJ2-7,CASSQEQGASYEQYF
TRBV3-1/TRBV3-2,TRBJ1-5,CASSQDGYSNQPQHF
TRBV12-3/TRBV12-4,TRBJ2-2,CASSRMWAGELFF
TRBV2,TRBJ1-4,CASSDTGGYEKLFF
TRBV7-6,TRBJ2-7,CASSVTSGSYYEQYF
TRBV3-1/TRBV3-2,TRBJ2-1,CASSQAFERRDNEQFF
TRBV6-2/TRBV6-3,TRBJ1-3,CASSYGRGDSGNTIYF
TRBV7-6,TRBJ1-1,CASSFLAGENTEAFF
TRBV7-2,TRBJ1-1,CASSLQGNTEAFF
TRBV7-2,TRBJ2-1,CASSSFSTSPYNEQFF
TRBV9,TRBJ2-5,CASSVLGEQETQYF
TRBV29-1,TRBJ1-2,CSVESETDNYGYTF
TRBV29-1,TRBJ1-2,CSVVWGKGYTF
TRBV18,TRBJ1-1,CASSSPMNTEAFF
TRBV6-5,TRBJ1-6,CASSSLSGYNSPLHF
TRBV2,TRBJ2-7,CASSLAYEQYF
TRBV19,TRBJ1-3,CASSTHGGGDTIYF
TRBV28,TRBJ1-4,CASSPPGRSNEKLFF
TRBV5-1,TRBJ1-6,CASSLTPGQGNSPLHF
TRBV5-5,TRBJ1-5,CASSYPPERESQPQHF
TRBV30,TRBJ1-5,CAWSVQGVQPQHF
TRBV3-1/TRBV3-2,TRBJ2-7,CASSQAHEQYF
TRBV4-3,TRBJ1-2,CASSQDRASSRNLGGYTF
TRBV3-1/TRBV3-2,TRBJ1-2,CASSHRLDREGDDGYTF
TRBV6-5,TRBJ1-3,CAVQAAYTIYF
TRBV27,TRBJ2-7,CASNPSGQFPYEQYF
TRBV7-2,TRBJ1-2,CASSFPGRRGDGYTF
TRBV6-6,TRBJ1-4,CASSYPHQVSEKLFF
TRBV24-1,TRBJ2-1,CATSDSGSILYNEQFF
TRBV21-1,TRBJ2-3,CASPGPGPLRAGITSTDTQYF
TRBV6-1,TRBJ1-5,CASSENWVGQPQHF
TRBV5-5,TRBJ1-5,CASSLRPNQPQHF
TRBV5-6,TRBJ1-1,CASSPLVVENTEAFF
TRBV27,TRBJ1-2,CASGPGQGIYGYTF
TRBV18,TRBJ2-2,CASSPQGFGNTGELFF
TRBV20-1,TRBJ2-6,CSASTGGFGANVLTF
TRBV18,TRBJ2-1,CASSPQGGINEQFF
TRBV28,TRBJ1-2,CASSLIQYGYTF
TRBV28,TRBJ1-1,CASSLWNQGRTEAFF
TRBV29-1,TRBJ1-1,CSVEVGSEAFF
TRBV7-2,TRBJ1-1,CASSLQGGNTEAFF